This T cell receptor (beta chain) was captured by sequencing in a study of blood T cell repertoires in COVID-19. At the level of the study: PBMCs, B-cell-depleted T cells, or T cells provided the cDNA or gDNA that made up the material.

Recruitment covered fewer than 25 US areas and drew participants whose ages spanned about 18 to 95 years. Donors were grouped by their self-reported clinical history. V shed 1 base, J shed 2 bases, and the junction held 5 bases outside the gene matches. Germline V gene sequence: CDR1 KGHSH, CDR2 LQKENI. This CDR3 region has 15 residues. Original handling: How many nucleated cells were present was estimated from reference gene primer amplification. Data came from immunoSEQ multiplex PCR; TCRdb stores just in-frame clones and leaves some out. The D gene and trimming were derived from the DNA, and the V and J assignments and clone size from that table. The sample consists of 200,000 to 250,000 clones, about 90% of them appearing once.

Specimen: PBMCs or T cells enriched from blood (not recorded which). This receptor was identified in a woman in her thirties who had been exposed to COVID-19. The chain uses TRBV18 and TRBJ2-7, with 7 bases fitting TRBD1. This CDR3 is CASSPQGAETYEQYF. The CDR3 nucleotides are TGTGCCAGCTCACCACAGGGGGCCGAGACCTACGAGCAGTACTTC.